The next 3 T cell receptor beta chains were all read from a single sample in a study of blood T cell repertoires in COVID-19. Sequencing used immunoSEQ multiplex PCR; TCRdb keeps in-frame clones, though not all of them. The sample lists about 250,000 clones, about 85% seen once, with less than 3% in the top ten. The sequencing sample was made of PBMCs or T cells enriched from blood (not recorded which). These receptors were obtained from a woman in her fifties or sixties who had recovered from COVID-19.

The gene calls are TRBV11-2 and TRBJ1-1; 10 bases match TRBD1. The trim removed 2 bases at V and 5 bases at J, leaving 2 bases unmatched. The CDR3 length is 14 residues. From germline, CDR1 is SGHAT and CDR2 FQNNGV. The CDR3 loop is CASSLPGQGTEAFF. The CDR3 DNA is TGTGCCAGCAGCTTACCGGGACAGGGGACTGAAGCTTTCTTT.

In its sample, this clone was seen a few times. The chain joins TRBV6-6 to TRBJ1-1, with TRBD1 matching 8 bases. V lost 7 bases and J lost 3; bases outside the gene matches: 10. This CDR3 is built from 15 residues. Germline V gives CDR1 MNHNY, CDR2 SVGAGI (reference sequence). CDR3 bases: TGTGCCAGCAAGAGAGACAGGGGAGTATACACTGAAGCTTTCTTT. Its protein product is CASKRDRGVYTEAFF.

The CDR3 sequence: CAWSAGAEFTDTQYF. CDR3 bases: TGTGCCTGGAGTGCGGGTGCGGAGTTCACAGATACGCAGTATTTT. The rearrangement joins TRBV30 to TRBJ2-3, with D hard to call. CDR3 length: 15 amino acids. Germline loops: CDR1 GTSNPN, CDR2 SVGIG (reference sequence). V was trimmed by 1 base and J by 2 bases, leaving 13 bases between them. The complete variable domain, with remaining parts taken from reference TRBV30 and TRBJ2-3, reads SQTIHQWPATLVQPVGSPLSLECTVEGTSNPNLYWYRQAAGRGLQLLFYSVGIGQISSEVPQNLSASRPQDRQFILSSKKLLLSDSGFYLCAWSAGAEFTDTQYFGPGTRLTVL.